This entry features one T cell receptor (beta chain) sequence. No cognate antigen has been identified for it. Base quality data are lacking; no much larger clone is found one base away. Participants in the prospective study were enrolled through a virtual design, were aged about 18 to 90 years, and lived in 20 to 30 United States geographic areas. In the prospective study, participants were assigned to cohorts based on the clinical history participants reported in a screening survey and a study questionnaire. Recovered participants in ImmuneRACE Cohort 3 were defined by two consecutive negative NP/OP PCR tests, clearance by a healthcare professional, or resolution of symptoms. In the prospective study, mobile phlebotomists collected whole blood, serum and a nasopharyngeal or oropharyngeal swab from each participant. Prospective study participants could optionally give additional blood draws and questionnaires over an approximately two-month period. Prospective study blood samples were shipped either frozen or at room temperature before DNA extraction.

The germline V gene specifies SNHLY as CDR1 and FYNNEI as CDR2. The V end loses 6 bases and the J end loses 7 bases, and a stretch of 15 bases separates them. The CDR3 goes from the cysteine to the phenylalanine over 13 residues. Just CDR3 DNA is preserved here, 39 bases in frame from base 1. TCRbeta CDR3 regions were amplified from genomic DNA using the immunoSEQ Assay, a bias-controlled multiplex PCR. The paper's processing steps were these. The number of nucleated cells in each sample was estimated by amplification of reference gene primers within the assay. Sequence reads were collapsed and filtered to measure the absolute abundance of every unique TCRbeta CDR3 rearrangement. For each sample, productive Simpson clonality was calculated as the square root of Simpson's diversity index across productive rearrangements. TCRdb stores this immuneACCESS table with in-frame sequences only. Part of the clones is absent; in the studies checked, under half of the shortfall reflects unresolved V genes, and no reason is known for the rest. The DNA was the basis for D and trimming; V, J and clone size are from that table. The sample yields approximately 300,000 clones; 85% to 90% were counted once. The ten top clones hold 8% to 13% of the sample.

This entry is derived from a study of blood T cell repertoires in COVID-19 (dated by TCRdb to 2018 to 2020). Study-level background: The collaborator samples originated in the United States, Italy and Spain and spanned the acute and convalescent phases of COVID-19. Where HLA class I and class II types were available, the types were taken from metadata supplied by the sample provider, not from assay-based typing. Deeply sampled blood TCRbeta repertoires from subjects exposed to, actively infected with, or recovered from COVID-19 were included in the dataset. The prospective study material was composed of cDNA or gDNA derived from T cells, B-cell-depleted T cells, or PBMCs. Samples came from the ongoing ImmuneRACE study (first 160 participants) plus 1,254 subjects from 6 global collaborators. A freely available public database, intended as a resource for researchers studying the immune response to SARS-CoV-2, is where the repertoires were released. Sample metadata almost always included a de-identified subject ID, COVID-19 status, age in years and sex. What the work shows at the level of the full study, not this receptor alone: The quantity of clinical and demographic metadata differed by source and by participant and was supplied without curation.

What was sequenced was PBMCs or T cells enriched from blood (not recorded which). Recombination linked TRBV2 to TRBJ1-1; the D gene is perhaps TRBD1, from 6 matching bases. The receptor's source is a young woman who had recovered from COVID-19. The bases are TGTGCCAGCAGGACACAGGGTATCGGTGAAGCTTTCTTT. This codes for CASRTQGIGEAFF.